A selection of T cell receptor beta chains follows, all from one sample in a study of OX40 agonist ivuxolimab in advanced cancers. TCRdb's table, derived via immunoSEQ multiplex PCR, lists solely in-frame clones and lacks some. Of tens of thousands of clones in the sample, 70% to 90% were seen once. Specimen: CD4+ or CD8+ T cells sorted from blood, collected in a trial of the OX40 agonist ivuxolimab. The receptors originated from an adult with an advanced solid tumor such as melanoma, head and neck, liver or kidney cancer. Both conserved end residues are part of each CDR3.

V,J,CDR3
TRBV18,TRBJ2-2,CASSPPARGYTGELFF
TRBV10-2,TRBJ2-7,CASNLQGAGEQYF
TRBV7-2,TRBJ1-4,CASRTDRLSEKLFF
TRBV6-6,TRBJ1-5,CASSSGQGINQPQHF
TRBV2,TRBJ2-6,CASQAAGANVLTF
TRBV21-1,TRBJ2-7,CASSKGVRDSNEQYF
TRBV18,TRBJ1-3,CASSPRPDHSGNTIYF
TRBV6-5,TRBJ1-2,CASRGTGGDYGYTF
TRBV11-3,TRBJ2-1,CASSLGDASYNEQFF
TRBV19,TRBJ2-3,CASSIAQGATDTQYF
TRBV6-5,TRBJ2-5,CASRGTTSETQYF
TRBV13,TRBJ2-1,CASNLGTSAYNEQFF
TRBV5-1,TRBJ2-7,CASSFPPEREQYF
TRBV29-1,TRBJ2-3,CSVGTGLTDTQYF
TRBV19,TRBJ2-3,CASSPPTVKLTDTQYF
TRBV6-1,TRBJ1-2,CASSMTDYGYTF
TRBV7-2,TRBJ2-7,CASSFRDSTYEQYF
TRBV7-9,TRBJ2-5,CASSPRLAGFETQYF
TRBV19,TRBJ2-7,CASSSVAVYEQYF
TRBV7-2,TRBJ1-4,CASSLGYWEKLFF